This T cell receptor beta chain was documented in a study of neurological immune-mediated disorders. Overall study results and limits: Phylogenetically, 18 of 34 multiple sclerosis patients' repertoires fell into one related-CDR3 cluster, a possible signature. CDR3 amino acid sequences of expanded clones were not shared across subjects, a result suggesting private repertoires in all groups.

The making of cDNA relied on 5'RACE with 10-nucleotide random UMIs. A single record per CDR3 protein comes from TCRdb applying MiXCR to the 5' RACE reads. The table lists some 22,000 distinct CDR3 sequences, around 15% of them singletons. Germline V gives CDR1 SEHNR, CDR2 FQNEAQ (reference sequence). This CDR3 region has 15 residues. V dropped 5 bases and J dropped 4 bases, with 17 bases sitting between them. Sorted libraries used approximately 980,000 CD4+ or CD8+ T cells. This clonotype was counted at least ten times. Its target is not known. This sequence originates from a woman aged 18 to 35 with multiple sclerosis. Material: CD8+ T cells from blood. The chain joins TRBV7-9 to TRBJ1-2; D is uncertain. This chain's CDR3 is CASSLPPGPPYGYTF. CDR3 in DNA: TGTGCCAGCAGCCTCCCTCCAGGACCTCCCTATGGCTACACCTTC.